Presented here are 11 T cell receptor beta chains from one specimen sequenced in a study of blood T cell repertoires in COVID-19. Repertoires were generated with immunoSEQ multiplex PCR, while TCRdb's copy carries only in-frame clones and drops some. The repertoire includes about 98,000 clones, 70% to 85% of them detected once, and roughly a tenth sits in the top ten. Specimen: peripheral blood. The receptors were gathered from a man aged 55 to 69 with active or convalescent COVID-19.

This chain joins TRBV3-1 (or the pseudogene TRBV3-2) and TRBJ2-5, with D maybe TRBD1 (5 bases). Trimming cost V 1 base and J 7 bases, with 7 bases left between them. The CDR3 totals 12 residues. The germline V gene encodes CDR1 LGHDT and CDR2 YNNKEL (reference sequence). The CDR3 region is CASSQVQGTQYF. In nucleotides, the CDR3 is TGTGCCAGCAGCCAAGTCCAGGGGACCCAGTACTTC.

The rearrangement joins TRBV5-1 to TRBJ2-7, with 15 nucleotides matching TRBD2. The CDR3 extends over 17 amino acids. V shed 5 bases and J 3 bases; nucleotides not matched to a gene: 9. The germline CDR1 and CDR2 sequences are SGHRS and YFSETQ. The CDR3 region is CASRQGLAGGRGYEQYF. CDR3 nucleotide sequence: TGCGCCAGCAGACAGGGACTAGCGGGAGGAAGAGGCTACGAGCAGTACTTC. The entire variable domain, with the rest obtained from reference TRBV5-1 and TRBJ2-7, is as follows: KAGVTQTPRYLIKTRGQQVTLSCSPISGHRSVSWYQQTPGQGLQFLFEYFSETQRNKGNFPGRFSGRQFSNSRSEMNVSTLELGDSALYLCASRQGLAGGRGYEQYFGPGTRLTVT.

This clone was seen a single time. The genes are TRBV4-1 and TRBJ1-2; D ambiguous. This CDR3 contains 15 residues. Germline CDR1 and CDR2: MGHRA and YSYEKL. V dropped 0 bases and J dropped 4 bases, with 12 bases sitting between them. The CDR3 spells CASSQDRGRGYGYTF. DNA for the CDR3: TGCGCCAGCAGCCAAGATCGAGGTAGAGGCTATGGCTACACCTTC.

This rearrangement joins TRBV18 to TRBJ2-5, with a possible D match to TRBD2 (5 bases). The CDR3 consists of 13 residues. Germline values: CDR1 KGHSH, CDR2 LQKENI. Trimming removed 3 bases at V and 2 bases at J, with 7 bases between. This CDR3 is CASSPGVQETQYF. In DNA, the CDR3 is TGTGCCAGCTCACCCGGGGTACAAGAGACCCAGTACTTC.

The chain links TRBV7-9 to TRBJ2-3; TRBD1 matches 8 bases. The J segment lost 5 bases and the V segment lost 4 bases, leaving 8 bases of the junction unmatched. The CDR3 consists of 15 residues. Looked up from germline, CDR1 is SEHNR and CDR2 is FQNEAQ (reference sequence). The chain's CDR3 is CASSSLQGAGDTQYF. CDR3 DNA sequence: TGTGCCAGCAGCTCCCTCCAGGGGGCGGGAGATACGCAGTATTTT.

The rearrangement uses TRBV15 and TRBJ2-7; tentatively, D is TRBD2 (6 bases). Trimming left V 0 bases short and J 2 bases short, with 11 bases between. Per germline, CDR1 LNHNV and CDR2 YYDKDF (reference sequence). The CDR3 runs to 15 residues. The CDR3 bases are TGTGCCACCAGCAGAGATCTCGGGAGAACCTACGAGCAGTACGTC. Its protein is CATSRDLGRTYEQYV.

This chain joins TRBV2 and TRBJ2-3; 7 bases are shared with TRBD1. There are 14 residues in the CDR3. Trimming removed 9 bases from V and 3 bases from J; junction bases left unmatched: 9. Germline-derived CDR1 and CDR2 are SNHLY and FYNNEI. CDR3 DNA sequence: TGTGCCAGTGGACAGGTGCAAAGGACAGATACGCAGTATTTT. This translates into CASGQVQRTDTQYF.

This clone came up once. The chain joins TRBV11-2 to TRBJ1-2; D is perhaps TRBD1 (6 bases). The CDR3 length is 13 residues. Germline values: CDR1 SGHAT, CDR2 FQNNGV. With 6 bases removed from V and 3 bases from J, the gap between germline ends came to 11 bases. CDR3 DNA: TGTGCCAGCAGTCCACAGGGTGACTATGGCTACACCTTC. It translates to CASSPQGDYGYTF.

The chain is built from TRBV2 and TRBJ2-7, with TRBD2 matching 12 bases. CDR3 length: 14 amino acids. J lost 2 bases, V lost 4 bases, and 0 bases had no gene match. Germline V gene lookup returns CDR1 SNHLY and CDR2 FYNNEI. CDR3 DNA: TGTGCCAGCAGTGGGACTAGCGGGGCCTACGAGCAGTACTTC. This codes for CASSGTSGAYEQYF.

This clone was seen only a few times. The V call is TRBV27, the J call TRBJ2-5; no definite D call. V lost 5 bases and J 4 bases, leaving 14 bases between the germline ends. Germline CDR1 MNHEY, CDR2 SMNVEV (reference sequence). The CDR3 spans 14 residues. The chain's CDR3 is CASSDSFGRETQYF. The CDR3 region has the DNA TGTGCCAGCAGTGACTCCTTTGGTCGAGAGACCCAGTACTTC.

The J gene is TRBJ2-3, the V gene TRBV9, with TRBD2 identical over 11 bases. V lost 4 bases and J lost 2; bases outside the gene matches: 6. The CDR3 has 16 residues. The germline gives CDR1 SGDLS, CDR2 YYNGEE. This chain's CDR3 is CASSPRLAGNTDTQYF. The CDR3, as DNA: TGTGCCAGCAGCCCGCGACTAGCGGGGAACACAGATACGCAGTATTTT.